This entry lists 14 T cell receptor beta chains sequenced from one sample in a study of cytomegalovirus exposure and HLA in healthy donors. Primers included in the PCR were 60 Vbeta and 13 Jbeta primers. Here immunoSEQ multiplex PCR was the method, and the copy in TCRdb shows in-frame clones only, minus some. The table records 150,000 or so clones, around 77% of them present only once. The specimen was PBMCs. These receptors came from a man aged 50 to 59 in good health and CMV-seropositive.

The rearrangement uses TRBV19 and TRBJ2-7, with 8 bases lining up with TRBD1. This CDR3 is built from 19 residues. V shed 7 bases and J 2 bases; nucleotides not matched to a gene: 22. Germline-derived CDR1 and CDR2 are LNHDA and SQIVND (reference sequence). The CDR3 nucleotides read TGTGCCAGTACCGTTTTCCATGCTCAGGGGGCCGACCACCCCTACGAGCAGTACTTC. Protein product: CASTVFHAQGADHPYEQYF.

This clone was observed a few times. This chain uses TRBV5-8 with TRBJ2-6; 8 nucleotides align to TRBD1. The germline CDR1 and CDR2 sequences are SGHTS and YDEGEE. Germline trimming cut 1 base from V and 2 bases from J; bases unmatched to any gene: 8. The CDR3 consists of 18 residues. The CDR3 region is CASSLRGPGGAGANVLTF. The CDR3 nucleotides are TGTGCCAGCAGCTTGAGAGGGCCAGGGGGCGCTGGGGCCAACGTCCTGACTTTC.

This chain joins TRBV5-4 and TRBJ2-7, with 11 bases lining up with TRBD1. The ends lost 4 bases at V and 6 bases at J; junction bases unmatched: 9. This CDR3 is 15 amino acids long. CDR1 and CDR2 from the germline V gene are SGHNT and YYREEE (reference sequence). CDR3 in amino acids: CASSEEGTGGLEQYF. CDR3 bases: TGTGCCAGCAGCGAAGAAGGGACAGGGGGACTCGAGCAGTACTTC.

The chain recombines TRBV5-1 with TRBJ1-1; D unclear. Germline CDR1 SGHRS, CDR2 YFSETQ. The CDR3 is made up of 12 amino acids. With 2 bases removed from V and 6 bases from J, the gap between germline ends came to 8 bases. CDR3 nucleotide sequence: TGCGCCAGCAGCTTTTCCGGGGCTGAAGCTTTCTTT. Amino acid sequence: CASSFSGAEAFF.

V usage is TRBV7-9 and J usage is TRBJ2-3; 9 bases match TRBD1. The V and J ends lost 3 bases and 2 bases, in that order; junction bases with no gene match: 6. The CDR3 extends over 16 amino acids. CDR1 and CDR2 (germline): SEHNR, FQNEAQ (reference sequence). CDR3 bases: TGTGCCAGCAGCTTTGCGGGACAGGGTCCCACAGATACGCAGTATTTT. Protein sequence: CASSFAGQGPTDTQYF.

The chain employs TRBV5-1 and TRBJ2-3, with TRBD2 matching 8 bases. The germline gives CDR1 SGHRS, CDR2 YFSETQ. Unmatched junction bases numbered 6, after V lost 7 bases and J lost 2 bases. The CDR3 has 14 amino acids. The CDR3 is CASRGGTSTDTQYF. In nucleotides, the CDR3 is TGCGCCAGCCGCGGGGGGACCTCCACAGATACGCAGTATTTT.

The rearrangement uses TRBV5-1 and TRBJ1-1; D unresolved. Trimming removed 5 bases from V and 0 bases from J, with 11 bases in between. Germline CDR1 SGHRS, CDR2 YFSETQ. This CDR3 spans 14 amino acids. The DNA of the CDR3 is TGCGCCAGCAGGATGACATGGGTGAACACTGAAGCTTTCTTT. It encodes CASRMTWVNTEAFF.

V is TRBV5-1 and J is TRBJ2-1; 7 bases agree with TRBD1. Germline V CDR1 and CDR2: SGHRS, YFSETQ. The V segment lost 7 bases and the J segment 4 bases; nucleotides outside the gene matches: 8. The CDR3 runs 14 residues. The CDR3 coding sequence is TGCGCCAGCGGACCCGGACAGGCATACAATGAGCAGTTCTTC. Translated: CASGPGQAYNEQFF.

In its sample, this clone was seen a few times. V is TRBV5-1 and J is TRBJ1-6, with D maybe TRBD1 (6 bases). With 3 bases removed from V and 3 bases from J, the gap between germline ends came to 13 bases. Germline V gene sequence: CDR1 SGHRS, CDR2 YFSETQ. This CDR3 has 16 residues. CDR3 coding DNA: TGCGCCAGCAGCTCGTACCGGACAGACTATAATTCACCCCTCCACTTT. It yields the protein CASSSYRTDYNSPLHF.

This clone showed up just once. The CDR3 DNA reads as TGTGCCAGCTCCCCGGGGACAGGACCTCGAAGTGATGGCTACACCTTC. Residues: CASSPGTGPRSDGYTF. The chain has TRBV18 and TRBJ1-2; TRBD1 agrees at 8 bases. V lost 6 bases, J lost 6 bases, and 15 bases stayed unmatched. The CDR3 covers 16 residues. Germline CDR1 is KGHSH and CDR2 is LQKENI.

The CDR3 sequence is CASSTGVSTDTQYF. The CDR3 region has the DNA TGCGCCAGCAGCACCGGGGTCAGCACAGATACGCAGTATTTT. The chain employs TRBV5-1 and TRBJ2-3, with D possibly TRBD2 on 5 matching bases. Germline loops: CDR1 SGHRS, CDR2 YFSETQ. The CDR3 covers 14 residues. V gave up 4 bases and J gave up 0 bases, with 9 bases separating them. The complete variable domain, with remaining parts taken from reference TRBV5-1 and TRBJ2-3, reads KAGVTQTPRYLIKTRGQQVTLSCSPISGHRSVSWYQQTPGQGLQFLFEYFSETQRNKGNFPGRFSGRQFSNSRSEMNVSTLELGDSALYLCASSTGVSTDTQYFGPGTRLTVL.

The rearrangement joins TRBV4-3 to TRBJ2-2; the match to TRBD1 covers 8 bases. J gave up 1 base and V 1 base, and 5 bases lay outside the gene matches. The CDR3 has 17 amino acids. Germline CDR1 LGHNA, CDR2 YSLEER. CDR3 sequence reads: CASSQVGTGLNTGELFF. The CDR3 nucleotides read TGCGCCAGCAGCCAAGTAGGGACAGGTTTGAACACCGGGGAGCTGTTTTTT.

The V and J genes are TRBV10-3 and TRBJ2-7; tentatively, D is TRBD1 (6 bases). The CDR3 loop spans 15 amino acids. The germline gives CDR1 ENHRY, CDR2 SYGVKD. V lost 0 bases and J 9 bases, leaving 18 bases between the germline ends. Written as DNA, the CDR3 is TGTGCCATCAGTGAGTCGACTGAACAGGGAGACGCGCAGTACTTC. It translates to CAISESTEQGDAQYF.

The genes are TRBV6-4 and TRBJ1-5; 10 bases fit TRBD1. The CDR3 length is 15 residues. J lost 7 bases, V lost 2 bases, and 5 bases had no gene match. Per germline, CDR1 MRHNA and CDR2 SNTAGT. CDR3 region: CASSDLRTGGQPQHF. The CDR3, as DNA: TGTGCCAGCAGTGACCTCCGGACAGGGGGGCAGCCCCAGCATTTT.